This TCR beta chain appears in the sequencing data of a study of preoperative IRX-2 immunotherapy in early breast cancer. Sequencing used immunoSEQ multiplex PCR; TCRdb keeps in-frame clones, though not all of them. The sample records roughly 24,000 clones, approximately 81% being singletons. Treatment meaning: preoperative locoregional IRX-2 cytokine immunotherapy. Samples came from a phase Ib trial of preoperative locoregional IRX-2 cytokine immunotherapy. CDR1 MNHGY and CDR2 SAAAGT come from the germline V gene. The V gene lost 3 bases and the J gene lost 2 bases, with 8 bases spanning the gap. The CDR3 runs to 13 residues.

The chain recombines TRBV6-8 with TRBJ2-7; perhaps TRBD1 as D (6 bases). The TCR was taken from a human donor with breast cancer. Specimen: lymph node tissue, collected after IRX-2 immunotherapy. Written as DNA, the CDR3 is TGTGCCAGCAGTTATGAGGGGGCCTACGAGCAGTACTTC. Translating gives CASSYEGAYEQYF.